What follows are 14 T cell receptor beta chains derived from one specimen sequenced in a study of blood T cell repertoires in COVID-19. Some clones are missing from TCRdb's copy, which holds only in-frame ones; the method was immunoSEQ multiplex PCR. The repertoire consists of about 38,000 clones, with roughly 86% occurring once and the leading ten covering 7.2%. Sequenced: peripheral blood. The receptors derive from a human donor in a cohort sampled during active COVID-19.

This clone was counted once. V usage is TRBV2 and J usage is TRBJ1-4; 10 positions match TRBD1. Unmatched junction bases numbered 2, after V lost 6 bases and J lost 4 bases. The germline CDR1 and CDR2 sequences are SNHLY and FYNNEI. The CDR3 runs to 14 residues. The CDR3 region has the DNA TGTGCCAGCAGCTGGACAGGGGGTAATGAAAAACTGTTTTTT. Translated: CASSWTGGNEKLFF.

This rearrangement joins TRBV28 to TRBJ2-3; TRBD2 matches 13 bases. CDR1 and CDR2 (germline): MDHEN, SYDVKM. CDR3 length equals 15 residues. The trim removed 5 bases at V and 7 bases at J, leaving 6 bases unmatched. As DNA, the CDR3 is TGTGCCAGCAGTGCTGGGACTAGCGGGACATATACGCAGTATTTT. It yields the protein CASSAGTSGTYTQYF. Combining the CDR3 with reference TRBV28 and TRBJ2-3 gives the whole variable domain DVKVTQSSRYLVKRTGEKVFLECVQDMDHENMFWYRQDPGLGLRLIYFSYDVKMKEKGDIPEGYSVSREKKERFSLILESASTNQTSMYLCASSAGTSGTYTQYFGPGTRLTVL.

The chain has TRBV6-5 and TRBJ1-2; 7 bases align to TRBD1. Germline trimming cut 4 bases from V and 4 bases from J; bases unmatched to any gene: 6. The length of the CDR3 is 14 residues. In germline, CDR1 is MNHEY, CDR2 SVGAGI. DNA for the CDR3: TGTGCCAGCAGTTCGAACAGGGGAGTCTATGGCTACACCTTC. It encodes CASSSNRGVYGYTF.

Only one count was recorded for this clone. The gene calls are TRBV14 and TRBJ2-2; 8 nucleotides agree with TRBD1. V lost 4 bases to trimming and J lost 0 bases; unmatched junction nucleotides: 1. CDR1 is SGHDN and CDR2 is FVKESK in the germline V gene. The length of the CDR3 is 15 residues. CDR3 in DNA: TGTGCCAGCAGCCTGGGACAGGCGAACACCGGGGAGCTGTTTTTT. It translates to CASSLGQANTGELFF.

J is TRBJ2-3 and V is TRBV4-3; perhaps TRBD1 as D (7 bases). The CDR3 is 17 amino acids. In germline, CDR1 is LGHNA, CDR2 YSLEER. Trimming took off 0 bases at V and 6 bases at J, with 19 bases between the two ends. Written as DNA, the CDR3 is TGCGCCAGCAGCCAAGATCCGCCAGGGGGGACGTGGGATACGCAGTATTTT. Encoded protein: CASSQDPPGGTWDTQYF.

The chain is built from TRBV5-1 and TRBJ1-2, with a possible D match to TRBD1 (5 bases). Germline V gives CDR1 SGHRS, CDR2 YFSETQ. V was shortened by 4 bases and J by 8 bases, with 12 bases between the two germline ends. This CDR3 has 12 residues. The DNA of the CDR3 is TGCGCCAGCAGCGTAACAGGTGGGGGCTACACCTTC. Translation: CASSVTGGGYTF.

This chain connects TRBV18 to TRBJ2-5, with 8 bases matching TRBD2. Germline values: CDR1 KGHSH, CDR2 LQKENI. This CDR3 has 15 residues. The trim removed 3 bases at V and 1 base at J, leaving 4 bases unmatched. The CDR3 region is CASSPLTSGQETQYF. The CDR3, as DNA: TGTGCCAGCTCACCCTTAACTAGCGGCCAAGAGACCCAGTACTTC.

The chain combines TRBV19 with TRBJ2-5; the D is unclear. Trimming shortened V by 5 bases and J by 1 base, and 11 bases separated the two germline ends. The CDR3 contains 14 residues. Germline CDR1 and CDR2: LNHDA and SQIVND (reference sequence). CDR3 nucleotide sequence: TGTGCCAGTAGTCCCCTGAGTTTCCAAGAGACCCAGTACTTC. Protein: CASSPLSFQETQYF.

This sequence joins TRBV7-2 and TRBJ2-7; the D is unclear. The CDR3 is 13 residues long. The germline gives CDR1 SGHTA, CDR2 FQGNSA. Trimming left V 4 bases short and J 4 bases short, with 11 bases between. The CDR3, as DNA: TGTGCCAGCAGCTCTAGTCGTGGGTACGAGCAGTACTTC. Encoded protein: CASSSSRGYEQYF.

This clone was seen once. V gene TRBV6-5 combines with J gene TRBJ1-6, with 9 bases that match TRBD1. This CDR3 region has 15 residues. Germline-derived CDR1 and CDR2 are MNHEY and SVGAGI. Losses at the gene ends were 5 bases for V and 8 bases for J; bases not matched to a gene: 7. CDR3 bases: TGTGCCAGCAGTAAAAGACAGGGGGATTATTCACCCCTCCACTTT. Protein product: CASSKRQGDYSPLHF.

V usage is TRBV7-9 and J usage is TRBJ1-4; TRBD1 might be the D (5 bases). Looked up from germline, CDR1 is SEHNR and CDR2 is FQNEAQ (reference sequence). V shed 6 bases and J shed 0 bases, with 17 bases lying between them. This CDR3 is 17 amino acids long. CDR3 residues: CASSPGWGDTTNEKLFF. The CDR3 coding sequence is TGTGCCAGCAGTCCGGGTTGGGGGGATACAACTAATGAAAAACTGTTTTTT.

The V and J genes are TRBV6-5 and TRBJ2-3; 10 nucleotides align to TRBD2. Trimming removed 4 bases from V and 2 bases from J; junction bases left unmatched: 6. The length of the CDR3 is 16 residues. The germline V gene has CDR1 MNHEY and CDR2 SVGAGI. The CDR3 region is CASSSTGTSATDTQYF. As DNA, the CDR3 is TGTGCCAGCAGTTCCACCGGGACTAGCGCCACAGATACGCAGTATTTT.

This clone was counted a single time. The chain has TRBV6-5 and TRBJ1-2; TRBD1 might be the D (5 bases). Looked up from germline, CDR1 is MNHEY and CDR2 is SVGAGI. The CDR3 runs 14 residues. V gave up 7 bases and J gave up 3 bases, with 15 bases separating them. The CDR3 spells CASKPGGRDYGYTF. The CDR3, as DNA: TGTGCCAGCAAACCCGGGGGGAGGGACTATGGCTACACCTTC.

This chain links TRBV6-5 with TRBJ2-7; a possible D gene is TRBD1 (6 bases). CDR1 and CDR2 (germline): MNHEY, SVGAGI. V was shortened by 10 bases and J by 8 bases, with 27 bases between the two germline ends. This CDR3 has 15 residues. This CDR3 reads CAIQNRVRQEGKQYF. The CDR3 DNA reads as TGTGCCATCCAAAACCGGGTCAGACAGGAAGGTAAGCAGTACTTC.